The text below deals with one T cell receptor (beta chain). Its antigen is not identified. Using RNA transcripts as the source, TCR beta CDR3 regions were amplified. The primer set for the first-round RT-PCR of the TCR CDR3 was HTBI. Each CDR3 protein gets one entry after TCRdb re-called the multiplex PCR reads with MiXCR. The sample includes hundreds of thousands of distinct CDR3 sequences, just under 20% of them seen just once. The data are from a study of T cells in Graves' hyperthyroidism and ophthalmopathy. General study results and limits: Blood shared most expanded thyroid clonotypes above 0.001.

The CDR3 contains 16 residues. The germline CDR1 and CDR2 sequences are LNHDA and SQIVND (reference sequence). V was shortened by 4 bases and J by 0 bases, with 14 bases between the two germline ends. Ophthalmopathy in the patients scored at least 3 on Clinical Activity Score and at least 4 on NOSPECS grade, lasting under 3 months. Pregnant or lactating patients were excluded, as were those with uncontrolled infection or other autoimmune disease. For the diagnoses, clinical symptoms, serum thyroxine and TRAb, thyroid ultrasound and orbital computed tomography were used. The chain combines TRBV19 with TRBJ2-3; D is possibly TRBD1 (5 bases). Material for sequencing was blood. The source of this sequence is a man aged 40-50 years with Graves' ophthalmopathy. DNA of the CDR3: TGTGCCAGTAGTAGGGGCTCTGGCTCTAGCACAGATACGCAGTATTTT. Its translation is CASSRGSGSSTDTQYF.